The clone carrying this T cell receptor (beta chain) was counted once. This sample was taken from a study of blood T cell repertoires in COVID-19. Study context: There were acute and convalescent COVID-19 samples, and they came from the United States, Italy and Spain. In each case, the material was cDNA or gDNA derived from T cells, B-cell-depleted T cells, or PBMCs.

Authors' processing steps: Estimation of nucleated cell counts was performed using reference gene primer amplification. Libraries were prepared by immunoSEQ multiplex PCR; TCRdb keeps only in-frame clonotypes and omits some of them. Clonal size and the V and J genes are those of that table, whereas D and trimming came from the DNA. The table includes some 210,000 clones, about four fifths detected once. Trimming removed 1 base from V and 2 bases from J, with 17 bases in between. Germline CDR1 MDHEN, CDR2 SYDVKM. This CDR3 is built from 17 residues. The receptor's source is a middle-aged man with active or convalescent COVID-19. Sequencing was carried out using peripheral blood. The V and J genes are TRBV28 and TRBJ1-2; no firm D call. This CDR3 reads CASSLYQSATTNYGYTF. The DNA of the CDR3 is TGTGCCAGCAGTTTATATCAGTCAGCTACTACGAACTATGGCTACACCTTC.